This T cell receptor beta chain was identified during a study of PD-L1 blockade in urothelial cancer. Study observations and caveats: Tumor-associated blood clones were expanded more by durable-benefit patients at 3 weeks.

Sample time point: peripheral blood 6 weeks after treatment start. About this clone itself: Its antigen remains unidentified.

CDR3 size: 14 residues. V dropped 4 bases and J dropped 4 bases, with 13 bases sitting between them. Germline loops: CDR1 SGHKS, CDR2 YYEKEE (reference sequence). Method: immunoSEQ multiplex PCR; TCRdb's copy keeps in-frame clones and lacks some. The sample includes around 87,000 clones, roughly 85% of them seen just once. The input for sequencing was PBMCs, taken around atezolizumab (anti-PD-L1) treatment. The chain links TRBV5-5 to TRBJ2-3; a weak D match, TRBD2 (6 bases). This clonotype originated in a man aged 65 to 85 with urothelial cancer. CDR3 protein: CASSTSGWADTQYF. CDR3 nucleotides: TGTGCCAGCAGCACCAGCGGGTGGGCAGATACGCAGTATTTT.